Presented here are 16 T cell receptor beta chains from one specimen sequenced in a study of cytomegalovirus exposure and HLA in healthy donors. The PCR used 60 Vbeta and 13 Jbeta primers. The protocol was immunoSEQ multiplex PCR, while the TCRdb copy is restricted to in-frame clones and leaves out a portion. The sample includes 150,000 or so clones, over 80% of them seen just once. The sequenced sample was PBMCs. The receptors here all came from a man aged 50-60 years in good health and CMV-seropositive.

This chain connects TRBV15 to TRBJ2-2, with 8 bases lining up with TRBD1. The trim removed 1 base at V and 3 bases at J, leaving 1 base unmatched. CDR1 LNHNV and CDR2 YYDKDF come from the germline V gene (reference sequence). CDR3 length: 15 residues. The CDR3 nucleotides are TGTGCCACCAGCAGAGTGGACAGGGACACCGGGGAGCTGTTTTTT. Amino acid sequence: CATSRVDRDTGELFF.

The V and J genes are TRBV9 and TRBJ2-1; TRBD1 matches 8 bases. CDR1 is SGDLS and CDR2 is YYNGEE in the germline V gene. CDR3 length equals 14 residues. The ends lost 4 bases at V and 5 bases at J; junction bases unmatched: 5. CDR3 coding DNA: TGTGCCAGCAGCCTTAGGACAGGGAACAATGAGCAGTTCTTC. It translates to CASSLRTGNNEQFF. The full variable domain, rest sourced from reference TRBV9 and TRBJ2-1, is DSGVTQTPKHLITATGQRVTLRCSPRSGDLSVYWYQQSLDQGLQFLIQYYNGEERAKGNILERFSAQQFPDLHSELNLSSLELGDSALYFCASSLRTGNNEQFFGPGTRLTVL.

The chain couples TRBV5-5 to TRBJ1-2; 9 bases match TRBD1. The CDR3 loop spans 14 amino acids. The germline V gene has CDR1 SGHKS and CDR2 YYEKEE (reference sequence). V gave up 4 bases and J gave up 2 bases; unmatched junction bases: 3. CDR3 sequence reads: CASSTGTGNYGYTF. CDR3 in DNA: TGTGCCAGCAGCACCGGGACAGGGAACTATGGCTACACCTTC.

In nucleotides, the CDR3 is TGCAGCTACACAGGGGTGGGTGGATACAATGAGCAGTTCTTC. Translating it yields CSYTGVGGYNEQFF. This chain joins TRBV29-1 and TRBJ2-1, with 7 positions matching TRBD1. The CDR3 is 14 amino acids. V shed 8 bases, J shed 4 bases, and the junction held 11 bases outside the gene matches. Germline CDR1 and CDR2: SQVTM and ANQGSEA.

This chain connects TRBV11-2 to TRBJ1-1; 9 positions agree with TRBD1. This CDR3 is built from 19 residues. Germline V gives CDR1 SGHAT, CDR2 FQNNGV. J lost 2 bases, V lost 0 bases, and 13 bases had no gene match. CDR3 sequence reads: CASSLEWVGTGHRNTEAFF. The CDR3 nucleotides read TGTGCCAGCAGCTTAGAATGGGTGGGGACAGGGCACCGAAACACTGAAGCTTTCTTT.

This clone was counted between two and nine times. The chain couples TRBV19 to TRBJ2-1; 9 positions match TRBD1. V shed 0 bases, J shed 0 bases, and the junction held 3 bases outside the gene matches. The CDR3 runs 17 residues. Germline V gene lookup returns CDR1 LNHDA and CDR2 SQIVND (reference sequence). The CDR3 reads CASSIEGTGSSYNEQFF. The CDR3 region has the DNA TGTGCCAGTAGTATAGAAGGGACAGGGAGCTCCTACAATGAGCAGTTCTTC. Using reference TRBV19 and TRBJ2-1 for the parts outside the CDR3, the full variable domain is DGGITQSPKYLFRKEGQNVTLSCEQNLNHDAMYWYRQDPGQGLRLIYYSQIVNDFQKGDIAEGYSVSREKKESFPLTVTSAQKNPTAFYLCASSIEGTGSSYNEQFFGPGTRLTVL.

V gene TRBV28 combines with J gene TRBJ2-7; 11 bases are shared with TRBD2. CDR1 MDHEN and CDR2 SYDVKM come from the germline V gene. The CDR3 runs 15 residues. Trimming removed 5 bases from V and 2 bases from J; junction bases left unmatched: 5. CDR3 sequence reads: CASSKLAGEPYEQYF. The CDR3, as DNA: TGTGCCAGCAGTAAACTAGCGGGAGAACCCTACGAGCAGTACTTC. The full variable domain, completed using reference TRBV28 and TRBJ2-7, is DVKVTQSSRYLVKRTGEKVFLECVQDMDHENMFWYRQDPGLGLRLIYFSYDVKMKEKGDIPEGYSVSREKKERFSLILESASTNQTSMYLCASSKLAGEPYEQYFGPGTRLTVT.

The chain's CDR3 is CASSLSGLPYRGGETQYF. The CDR3 region has the DNA TGTGCCAGCAGTTTATCAGGCCTCCCTTACAGGGGTGGAGAGACCCAGTACTTC. The V and J genes are TRBV27 and TRBJ2-5; 7 bases match TRBD1. The CDR3 covers 18 residues. Trimming removed 0 bases from V and 4 bases from J; junction bases left unmatched: 14. The germline V gene encodes CDR1 MNHEY and CDR2 SMNVEV (reference sequence).

The chain combines TRBV5-6 with TRBJ2-5; perhaps TRBD2 as D (6 bases). V was shortened by 1 base and J by 0 bases, with 13 bases between the two germline ends. Germline V gene data show CDR1 as SGHDT and CDR2 as YYEEEE. CDR3 size: 16 residues. The CDR3 reads CASSLFLGLHQETQYF. Written as DNA, the CDR3 is TGTGCCAGCAGCTTGTTCCTGGGACTTCACCAAGAGACCCAGTACTTC.

CDR3 sequence: CASRPDRELAGGSSYNEQFF. CDR3 sequence (DNA): TGTGCCAGCAGACCTGACAGGGAACTAGCGGGAGGGTCGTCCTACAATGAGCAGTTCTTC. The chain combines TRBV28 with TRBJ2-1; 13 bases map to TRBD2. This CDR3 spans 20 amino acids. J was trimmed by 1 base and V by 6 bases; bases with no gene match: 15. Per germline, CDR1 MDHEN and CDR2 SYDVKM.

The chain couples TRBV27 to TRBJ2-7; D is possibly TRBD2 (6 bases). CDR3 length equals 11 residues. The ends were cut back, 9 bases at V and 4 bases at J, with 10 bases in the middle. The V gene's germline CDR1 is MNHEY and CDR2 SMNVEV (reference sequence). CDR3 in amino acids: CASKLAYEQYF. The CDR3, as DNA: TGTGCCAGTAAGCTAGCGTACGAGCAGTACTTC.

Of note for this clone: A read error may account for a junction end that differs from germline. V and J are TRBV19 and TRBJ2-3; 9 bases match TRBD2. In germline, CDR1 is LNHDA, CDR2 SQIVND (reference sequence). The CDR3 consists of 16 residues. The CDR3, as DNA: TGTGCCAGTAGTAAGAGTCTAGCGGGATTCACAGATACACAGTATTTT. Encoded protein: CASSKSLAGFTDTQYF. Drawing the rest from reference TRBV19 and TRBJ2-3, the complete variable domain is DGGITQSPKYLFRKEGQNVTLSCEQNLNHDAMYWYRQDPGQGLRLIYYSQIVNDFQKGDIAEGYSVSREKKESFPLTVTSAQKNPTAFYLCASSKSLAGFTDTQYFGPGTRLTVL.

On this clone itself: The sample carries other DNA sequences with the same CDR3. V is TRBV9 and J is TRBJ2-7; 9 bases are shared with TRBD1. Germline CDR1 is SGDLS and CDR2 is YYNGEE. The trim removed 2 bases at V and 3 bases at J, leaving 3 bases unmatched. This CDR3 contains 14 residues. The DNA of the CDR3 is TGTGCCAGCAGCGTCGGACAGGGGATCTACGAGCAGTACTTC. Translating it yields CASSVGQGIYEQYF.

The chain has TRBV5-1 and TRBJ2-3; 12 nucleotides match TRBD2. CDR1 SGHRS and CDR2 YFSETQ come from the germline V gene. CDR3 length: 17 amino acids. V shed 0 bases and J 3 bases; nucleotides not matched to a gene: 5. CDR3 sequence: CASSLEASGGATDTQYF. DNA of the CDR3: TGCGCCAGCAGCTTGGAGGCTAGCGGGGGGGCGACAGATACGCAGTATTTT.

The J gene is TRBJ2-3, the V gene TRBV12-5; 12 bases map to TRBD2. CDR3 length: 18 amino acids. In germline, CDR1 is LGHNT, CDR2 FRNRAP. J lost 7 bases, V lost 4 bases, and 15 bases had no gene match. The CDR3 nucleotides are TGTGCTAGTGGTTCTCCCCCCTCGCTAGCGGGGGGGATTAATACGCAGTATTTT. This encodes CASGSPPSLAGGINTQYF.

This rearrangement joins TRBV7-9 to TRBJ1-5; 7 bases map to TRBD1. CDR3 length: 13 amino acids. CDR1 and CDR2 from the germline V gene are SEHNR and FQNEAQ (reference sequence). Trimming removed 6 bases from V and 6 bases from J; junction bases left unmatched: 5. CDR3 protein: CASSDTGVQPQHF. CDR3 DNA sequence: TGTGCCAGCAGTGATACAGGGGTTCAGCCCCAGCATTTT.